This T cell receptor (beta chain) was found in a study of OX40 agonist ivuxolimab in advanced cancers. The overall study: Partial responses were recorded for three patients, including one with hepatocellular carcinoma and two with cutaneous melanoma.

Study observations and caveats: CD8+ T cells (on average) carried more expanded clones than CD4+ T cells. Normalized T-cell clonal expansion was also low in a subset of nonresponders. There was clonal expansion of CD4+ and CD8+ blood T cells by week 6 at 0.1 to 3.0 mg/kg.

The CDR3 totals 14 residues. V was clipped by 0 bases and J by 2 bases, with 8 bases between them. The V gene's germline CDR1 is SGHNT and CDR2 YYREEE (reference sequence). As concerns this clone: Its antigen is unidentified.

Here immunoSEQ multiplex PCR was the method, and the copy in TCRdb shows in-frame clones only, minus some. The sample holds about 10,000 clones; 77% are singletons and the top ten take more than 15%. The sample was CD4+ or CD8+ T cells sorted from blood, taken in a trial of the OX40 agonist ivuxolimab. V and J are TRBV5-4 and TRBJ2-5; D unresolved. This receptor was taken from an adult with an advanced solid tumor such as melanoma, head and neck, liver or kidney cancer. The CDR3 DNA sequence: TGTGCCAGCAGCTTGGTAGGGCAACAAGAGACCCAGTACTTC. Translation gives CASSLVGQQETQYF.